This TCR beta chain appears in the sequencing data of a study of blood T cells in healthy people across ages. Alongside a J-beta primer mix, a sample-barcoded 5' primer served in a second PCR lasting about 7 to 11 cycles. Each TCR beta cDNA got a 12-nucleotide random molecular identifier. In TCRdb, the 5' RACE reads were re-called with MiXCR into one record per CDR3 protein. The sample lists around 620,000 distinct CDR3 sequences, 27% occurring once. With 1 base removed from V and 1 base from J, the gap between germline ends came to 16 bases. Germline CDR1 is SGHTA and CDR2 is FQGNSA. CDR3 size: 17 residues. Healthy Caucasian individuals from Russia aged about 6 to 100 served as donors.

V is TRBV7-2 and J is TRBJ1-2; maybe TRBD1 (5 bases). The sequence was obtained from a woman aged 70-85 years in good health. Sequencing was carried out using blood. The DNA of the CDR3 is TGTGCCAGCAGCTTAGGGGGCCGGCGAACCGTTAACTATGGCTACACCTTC. Translated, it gives CASSLGGRRTVNYGYTF. Looking up the rest from reference TRBV7-2 and TRBJ1-2 gives the full variable domain: GAGVSQSPSNKVTEKGKDVELRCDPISGHTALYWYRQSLGQGLEFLIYFQGNSAPDKSGLPSDRFSAERTGGSVSTLTIQRTQQEDSAVYLCASSLGGRRTVNYGYTFGSGTRLTVV.